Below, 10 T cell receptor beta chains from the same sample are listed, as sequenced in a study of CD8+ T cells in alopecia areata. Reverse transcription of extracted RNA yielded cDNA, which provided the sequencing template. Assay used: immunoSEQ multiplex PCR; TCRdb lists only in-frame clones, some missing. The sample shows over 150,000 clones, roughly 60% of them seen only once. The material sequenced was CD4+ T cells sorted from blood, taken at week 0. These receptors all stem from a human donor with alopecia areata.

The CDR3 nucleotides read TGTGCCAGCAGCTTACCCCAGGGTTTTGGAAAACTGTTTTTT. It translates to CASSLPQGFGKLFF. The genes are TRBV7-8 and TRBJ1-4, with D perhaps matching TRBD1 (5 bases). Germline V gene sequence: CDR1 SGHVS, CDR2 FQNEAQ. The length of the CDR3 is 14 residues. V lost 2 bases, J lost 10 bases, and 14 bases lay in between.

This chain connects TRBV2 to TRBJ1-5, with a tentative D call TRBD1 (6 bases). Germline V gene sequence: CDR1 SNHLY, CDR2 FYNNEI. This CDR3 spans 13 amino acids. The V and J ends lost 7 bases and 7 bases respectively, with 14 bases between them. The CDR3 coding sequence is TGTGCCAGCACCTTAGGGGGTAGCCAGCCCCAGCATTTT. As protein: CASTLGGSQPQHF.

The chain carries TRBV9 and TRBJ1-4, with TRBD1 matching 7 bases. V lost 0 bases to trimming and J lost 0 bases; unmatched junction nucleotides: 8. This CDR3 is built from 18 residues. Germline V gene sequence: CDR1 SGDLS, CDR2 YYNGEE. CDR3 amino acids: CASSVGQGLTATNEKLFF. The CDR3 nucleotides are TGTGCCAGCAGCGTAGGACAGGGACTCACTGCAACTAATGAAAAACTGTTTTTT.

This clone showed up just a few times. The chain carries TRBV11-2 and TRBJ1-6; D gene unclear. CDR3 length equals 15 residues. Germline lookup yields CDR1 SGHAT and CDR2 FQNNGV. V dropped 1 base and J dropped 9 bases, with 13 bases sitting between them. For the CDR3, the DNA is TGTGCCAGCAGCTTAGGGACGGCAGCAGGTTCACCCCTCCACTTT. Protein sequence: CASSLGTAAGSPLHF.

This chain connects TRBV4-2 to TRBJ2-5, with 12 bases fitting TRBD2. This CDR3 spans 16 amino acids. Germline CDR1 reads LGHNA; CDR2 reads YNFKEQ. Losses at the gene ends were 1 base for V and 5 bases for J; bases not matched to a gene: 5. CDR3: CASSQASGGALETQYF. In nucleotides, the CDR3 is TGTGCCAGCAGCCAAGCTAGCGGGGGGGCCTTGGAGACCCAGTACTTC.

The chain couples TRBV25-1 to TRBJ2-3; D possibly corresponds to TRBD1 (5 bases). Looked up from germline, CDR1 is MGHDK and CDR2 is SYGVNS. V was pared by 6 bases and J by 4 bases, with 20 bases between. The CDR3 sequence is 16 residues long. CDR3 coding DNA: TGTGCCAGCAGCGGGTATAGGGGCGGATGGGCAGATACGCAGTATTTT. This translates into CASSGYRGGWADTQYF.

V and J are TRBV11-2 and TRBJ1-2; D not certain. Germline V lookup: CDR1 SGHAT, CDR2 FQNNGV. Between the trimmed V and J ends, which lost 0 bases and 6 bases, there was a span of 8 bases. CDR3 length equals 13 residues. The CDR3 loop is CASSLEGLDGYTF. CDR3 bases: TGTGCCAGCAGCTTAGAAGGGTTGGATGGCTACACCTTC.

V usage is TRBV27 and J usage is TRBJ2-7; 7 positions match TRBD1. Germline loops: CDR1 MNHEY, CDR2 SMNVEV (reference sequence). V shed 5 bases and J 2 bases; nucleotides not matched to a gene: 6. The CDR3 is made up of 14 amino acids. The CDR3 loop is CASSIRDSAYEQYF. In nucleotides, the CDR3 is TGTGCCAGCAGTATCCGGGACAGCGCCTACGAGCAGTACTTC.

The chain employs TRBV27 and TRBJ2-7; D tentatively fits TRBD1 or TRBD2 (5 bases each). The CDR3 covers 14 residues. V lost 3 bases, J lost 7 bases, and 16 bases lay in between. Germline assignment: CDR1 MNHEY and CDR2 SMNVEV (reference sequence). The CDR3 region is CASSLDTSGAEQYF. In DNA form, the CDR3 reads TGTGCCAGCAGTTTGGATACATCCGGGGCAGAGCAGTACTTC.

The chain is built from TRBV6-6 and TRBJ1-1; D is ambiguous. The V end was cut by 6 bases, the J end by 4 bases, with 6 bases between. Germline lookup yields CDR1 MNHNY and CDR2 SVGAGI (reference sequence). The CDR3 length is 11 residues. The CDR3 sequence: CASRTATEAFF. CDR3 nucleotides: TGTGCCAGCAGAACAGCCACTGAAGCTTTCTTT.